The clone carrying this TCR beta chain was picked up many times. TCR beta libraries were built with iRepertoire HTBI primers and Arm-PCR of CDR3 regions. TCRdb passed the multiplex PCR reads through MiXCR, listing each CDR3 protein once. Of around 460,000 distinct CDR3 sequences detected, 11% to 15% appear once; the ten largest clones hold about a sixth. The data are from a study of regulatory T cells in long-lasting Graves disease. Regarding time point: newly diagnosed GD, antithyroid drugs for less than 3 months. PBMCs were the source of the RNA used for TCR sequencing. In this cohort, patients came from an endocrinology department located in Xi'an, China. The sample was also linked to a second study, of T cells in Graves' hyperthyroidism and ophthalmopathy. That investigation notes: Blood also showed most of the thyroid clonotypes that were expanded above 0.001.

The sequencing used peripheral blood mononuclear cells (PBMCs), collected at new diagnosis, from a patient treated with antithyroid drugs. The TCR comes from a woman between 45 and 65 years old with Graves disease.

CDR3 bases: TGTGCCAGCAGCGTAGGGTCAAGAGATACGCAGTATTTT. It translates to CASSVGSRDTQYF. This chain links TRBV9 with TRBJ2-3; D unresolved. Germline V gene lookup returns CDR1 SGDLS and CDR2 YYNGEE. There are 13 residues in the CDR3. V gave up 0 bases and J gave up 5 bases, with 7 bases separating them.